In its sample, the clone carrying this TCR beta chain was seen many times. Its antigen is still unknown. The data are from a study of CD8 T cells in ankylosing spondylitis. Researchers built TCR beta libraries using quantitative 5'-RACE with molecular barcodes. One entry per CDR3 protein results from TCRdb running MiXCR on the 5' RACE reads. This sample has roughly 150,000 distinct CDR3 sequences, with approximately 9.9% found just once. Per germline, CDR1 SQVTM and CDR2 ANQGSEA. This CDR3 is built from 16 residues. J lost 8 bases, V lost 4 bases, and 15 bases had no gene match. Study-wide results and caveats: A TCR beta motif of fewer than ten highly homologous variants seemed to mark ankylosing spondylitis blood. Disease-linked clones were reportedly significantly enriched in matched ankylosing spondylitis synovial fluid. With a CD8+ phenotype, disease-linked clones were relatively rare in peripheral blood.

Sequenced material: blood, either unsorted or a sorted T cell fraction (not recorded which). J is TRBJ2-1 and V is TRBV29-1; 9 bases fit TRBD1. The TCR sequence derives from a female donor with ankylosing spondylitis or in good health (not recorded which). The CDR3 protein is CSVAGAGQGPGHEQFF. The CDR3 DNA reads as TGCAGCGTTGCGGGTGCGGGACAGGGACCCGGTCATGAGCAGTTCTTC.